Listed here are 23 T cell receptor beta chains from one sample, sequenced in a study of CXCR3-negative and CXCR3-positive naive CD8 T cells. TRB cDNA was prepared as libraries by UMI-labeled 5' RACE. From the 5' RACE reads, TCRdb lists one entry per CDR3 protein and no DNA. The sample holds around 96,000 distinct CDR3 sequences. Sequencing was carried out using naive CXCR3- CD8+ T cells from blood. Subset described: CD45RO-CCR7+CD27+CD95- naive CD8+ T cells lacking CXCR3 (TNR3-). The receptor source for this set is a human donor in good health. Some clones in this sample may be carry-over from other donors' samples.

The gene calls are TRBV28 and TRBJ2-3; the TCRdb D gene call, TRBD1, has no DNA to confirm it. This CDR3 spans 15 amino acids. The germline gives CDR1 MDHEN, CDR2 SYDVKM. This CDR3 is CASSSKTGETDTQYF.

The chain is built from TRBV6-5 and TRBJ2-1; the D gene TCRdb calls, TRBD1, cannot be checked with no DNA. From germline, CDR1 is MNHEY and CDR2 SVGAGI. This CDR3 is 11 amino acids long. The CDR3 spells CASTAPNEQFF.

V and J are TRBV28 and TRBJ1-5. In germline, CDR1 is MDHEN, CDR2 SYDVKM. The CDR3 consists of 13 residues. The CDR3 spells CASSLSYNQPQHF.

The chain carries TRBV20-1 and TRBJ2-2. Germline V lookup: CDR1 DFQATT, CDR2 SNEGSKA (reference sequence). This CDR3 region has 14 residues. The CDR3: CSARVAGNTGELFF.

The gene calls are TRBV20-1 and TRBJ2-2. From germline, CDR1 is DFQATT and CDR2 SNEGSKA (reference sequence). There are 13 residues in the CDR3. Here the CDR3 reads CSAKSGNTGELFF.

The genes are TRBV15 and TRBJ2-1; TCRdb outputs TRBD2, but without DNA this stays unchecked. Germline V gene sequence: CDR1 LNHNV, CDR2 YYDKDF (reference sequence). The CDR3 has 17 residues. This CDR3 is CATSRVRGLASNNEQFF.

The chain has TRBV29-1 and TRBJ2-7. This CDR3 region has 13 residues. CDR1 is SQVTM, CDR2 ANQGSEA, per germline. CDR3 sequence reads: CSVGFGRYNEQYF.

This rearrangement joins TRBV14 to TRBJ2-3; TCRdb's D gene call, TRBD2, goes unchecked for lack of DNA. CDR1 and CDR2 from the germline V gene are SGHDN and FVKESK. CDR3 length equals 18 residues. The CDR3 here is CASSQTPLAGPMTDTQYF.

V gene TRBV7-6 combines with J gene TRBJ2-1; TCRdb names TRBD2, which stays unverified in the absence of DNA. The CDR3 totals 15 residues. Germline values: CDR1 SGHVS, CDR2 FNYEAQ. CDR3 protein: CASSFLAGGPNEQFF.

The rearrangement uses TRBV4-3 and TRBJ2-7; TCRdb indicates TRBD2, and absent DNA this call remains unverified. CDR1 is LGHNA, CDR2 YSLEER, per germline. This CDR3 spans 15 amino acids. CDR3 region: CASSQAQGQYYEQYF.

V gene TRBV29-1 combines with J gene TRBJ2-5; the TCRdb D gene call, TRBD1, has no DNA to confirm it. The CDR3 has 12 amino acids. Germline lookup yields CDR1 SQVTM and CDR2 ANQGSEA. This CDR3 is CSGPWAYQTQYF.

This chain uses TRBV28 with TRBJ2-1; the D call from TCRdb, TRBD1, cannot be confirmed without DNA. Germline CDR1 MDHEN, CDR2 SYDVKM. The CDR3 is 16 residues long. The CDR3 loop reads CASSPPGRGGYNEQFF.

This chain uses TRBV4-3 with TRBJ2-7; lacking DNA, the TRBD1 call made by TCRdb goes unchecked. The CDR3 is 15 residues long. Germline V gene data show CDR1 as LGHNA and CDR2 as YSLEER. The CDR3 loop reads CASSQDATGFYEQYF.

This chain joins TRBV12-3 or TRBV12-4 and TRBJ1-4; TCRdb's D call, TRBD1, is unchecked because there is no DNA. The CDR3 runs 15 residues. The CDR3 spells CASSPYRGQREKLFF.

The rearrangement uses TRBV12-3 or TRBV12-4 and TRBJ2-1. The CDR3 runs 12 residues. CDR3: CASSYPRNEQFF.

This chain links TRBV7-2 with TRBJ2-1; as DNA is missing, the TRBD1 call by TCRdb cannot be tested. The length of the CDR3 is 17 residues. The germline V gene encodes CDR1 SGHTA and CDR2 FQGNSA. CDR3 protein: CASSSPGGRPLGDEQFF.

The CDR3 sequence: CASSGLASADTQYF. The chain joins TRBV25-1 to TRBJ2-3; the TCRdb D gene call, TRBD2, has no DNA to confirm it. The CDR3 runs to 14 residues. In germline, CDR1 is MGHDK, CDR2 SYGVNS.

The gene calls are TRBV20-1 and TRBJ2-1. The CDR3 has 13 amino acids. Per the germline V gene, CDR1 is DFQATT and CDR2 is SNEGSKA (reference sequence). The CDR3 reads CSARPLDYNEQFF.

The chain recombines TRBV29-1 with TRBJ1-3. Germline CDR1 is SQVTM and CDR2 is ANQGSEA. This CDR3 region has 14 residues. CDR3 loop: CSVGTQSSGNTIYF.

V usage is TRBV4-1 and J usage is TRBJ2-7; TCRdb calls TRBD1, which cannot be checked without DNA. CDR1 and CDR2 from the germline V gene are MGHRA and YSYEKL. The CDR3 has 16 residues. The CDR3 loop reads CASSQDSQGALYEQYF.

The chain links TRBV5-5 to TRBJ2-1. The CDR3 sequence is 16 residues long. Germline assignment: CDR1 SGHKS and CDR2 YYEKEE (reference sequence). This CDR3 reads CASSLVRMSSYNEQFF.

The chain carries TRBV29-1 and TRBJ2-3; checking the TCRdb D call of TRBD1 is not possible without DNA. The CDR3 has 14 amino acids. Germline V gene data show CDR1 as SQVTM and CDR2 as ANQGSEA. The CDR3 loop is CSVDGQDLTDTQYF.

This rearrangement joins TRBV19 to TRBJ2-3; TCRdb's assignment of TRBD2 cannot be checked, as there is no DNA. Germline values: CDR1 LNHDA, CDR2 SQIVND (reference sequence). CDR3 length: 15 amino acids. CDR3 protein: CASSPDAGFGDTQYF.